This T cell receptor beta chain came from a study of shared clonotypes between healthy human individuals. In the study overall: Donors were a couple of women and three men aged 18 to 49.

Study-wide findings and caveats: Represented genetic and exposure-history diversity was restricted by having few donors. Roughly 5% was the fraction of naive CD4 clonotypes found shared across several donors.

The CDR3 spans 14 residues. V gave up 5 bases and J gave up 4 bases, with 12 bases separating them. In germline, CDR1 is MNHEY, CDR2 SMNVEV (reference sequence). Method: immunoSEQ multiplex PCR; TCRdb's copy keeps in-frame clones and lacks some. The table lists 1.4 million to 1.5 million clones, approximately 97% of them singletons. A CD45RA+ naive subset and a CD45RA-negative memory subset were split from CD4+ cells. As to this clone: Its antigen is unknown.

The receptor was derived from a man between 25 and 39 years old in good health. The chain links TRBV27 to TRBJ2-1; tentatively, D is TRBD2 (5 bases). Sequencing was done on a sample of naive CD4+ T cells sorted from blood. Subset specified: CD45RA+ positively selected. This CDR3 is CASSPRLPYNEQFF. The CDR3 bases are TGTGCCAGCAGTCCCCGACTACCTTACAATGAGCAGTTCTTC.